This T cell receptor beta chain appears in the sequencing data of a study of cytomegalovirus exposure and HLA in healthy donors. This clone showed up just once. The V gene's germline CDR1 is SQVTM and CDR2 ANQGSEA. Trimming pared 6 bases from V and 0 bases from J, leaving 13 bases between. The CDR3 covers 14 residues. 13 Jbeta primers and 60 Vbeta primers were used for the PCR. Here immunoSEQ multiplex PCR was the method, and the copy in TCRdb shows in-frame clones only, minus some. The sample consists of approximately 210,000 clones, 79% of them appearing once. Source material: PBMCs. The chain is built from TRBV29-1 and TRBJ2-3; D uncertain. This TCR came from a girl aged 10 to 17 in good health and CMV-seropositive. DNA for the CDR3: TGCAGCGTAGCGACTGGATCTAGCACAGATACGCAGTATTTT. Encoded protein: CSVATGSSTDTQYF.